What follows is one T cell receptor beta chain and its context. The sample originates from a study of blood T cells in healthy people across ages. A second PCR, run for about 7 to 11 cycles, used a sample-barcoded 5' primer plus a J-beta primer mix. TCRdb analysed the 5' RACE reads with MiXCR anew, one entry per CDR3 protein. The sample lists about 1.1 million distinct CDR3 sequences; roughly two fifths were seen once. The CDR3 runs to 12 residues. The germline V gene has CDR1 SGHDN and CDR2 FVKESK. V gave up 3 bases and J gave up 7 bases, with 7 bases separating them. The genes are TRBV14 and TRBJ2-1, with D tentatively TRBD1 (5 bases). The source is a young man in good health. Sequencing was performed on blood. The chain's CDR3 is CASSHGANEQFF. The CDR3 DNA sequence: TGTGCCAGCAGCCATGGGGCTAATGAGCAGTTCTTC. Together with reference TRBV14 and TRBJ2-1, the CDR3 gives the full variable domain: EAGVTQFPSHSVIEKGQTVTLRCDPISGHDNLYWYRRVMGKEIKFLLHFVKESKQDESGMPNNRFLAERTGGTYSTLKVQPAELEDSGVYFCASSHGANEQFFGPGTRLTVL.